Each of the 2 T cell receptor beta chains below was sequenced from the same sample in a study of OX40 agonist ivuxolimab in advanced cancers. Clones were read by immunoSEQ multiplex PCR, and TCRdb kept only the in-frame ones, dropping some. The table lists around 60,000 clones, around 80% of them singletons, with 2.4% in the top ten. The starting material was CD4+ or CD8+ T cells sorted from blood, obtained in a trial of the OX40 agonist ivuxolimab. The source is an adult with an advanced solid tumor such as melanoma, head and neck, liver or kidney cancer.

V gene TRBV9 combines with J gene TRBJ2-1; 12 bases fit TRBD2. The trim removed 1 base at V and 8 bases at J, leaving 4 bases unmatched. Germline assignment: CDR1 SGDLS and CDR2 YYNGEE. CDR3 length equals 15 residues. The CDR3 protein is CASSVLAGGLDEQFF. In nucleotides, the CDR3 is TGTGCCAGCAGCGTACTAGCGGGGGGGCTAGATGAGCAGTTCTTC.

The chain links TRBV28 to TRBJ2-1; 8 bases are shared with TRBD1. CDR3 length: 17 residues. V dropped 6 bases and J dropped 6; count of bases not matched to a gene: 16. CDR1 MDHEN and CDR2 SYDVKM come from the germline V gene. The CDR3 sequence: CASRSITGTGSANEQFF. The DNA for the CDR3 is TGTGCCAGCAGGTCTATCACCGGGACAGGTAGTGCCAATGAGCAGTTCTTC. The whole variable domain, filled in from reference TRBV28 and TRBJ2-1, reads DVKVTQSSRYLVKRTGEKVFLECVQDMDHENMFWYRQDPGLGLRLIYFSYDVKMKEKGDIPEGYSVSREKKERFSLILESASTNQTSMYLCASRSITGTGSANEQFFGPGTRLTVL.